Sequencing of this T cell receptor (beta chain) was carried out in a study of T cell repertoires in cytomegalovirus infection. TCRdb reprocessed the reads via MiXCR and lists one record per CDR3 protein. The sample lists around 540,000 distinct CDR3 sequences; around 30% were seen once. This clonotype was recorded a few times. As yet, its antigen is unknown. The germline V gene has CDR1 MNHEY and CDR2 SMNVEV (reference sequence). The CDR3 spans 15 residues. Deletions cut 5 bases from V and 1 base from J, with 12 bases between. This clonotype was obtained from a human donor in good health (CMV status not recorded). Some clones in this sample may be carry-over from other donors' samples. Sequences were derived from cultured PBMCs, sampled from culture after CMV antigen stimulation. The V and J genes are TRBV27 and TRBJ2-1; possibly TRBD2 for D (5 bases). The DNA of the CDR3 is TGTGCCAGCAGTGCTGTTCGGGGATCCTACAATGAGCAGTTCTTC. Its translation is CASSAVRGSYNEQFF.